This T cell receptor beta chain was documented in a study of human T cells and chemical hapten exposure. Time point here: patch test 3, about 24 weeks after DPC sensitization. Treatment here: therapeutic diphenylcyclopropenone sensitization with weekly scalp DPC. Venepuncture was done earlier than the placement of each patch test. TCRdb independently ran MiXCR on the RACE reads; one entry per CDR3 protein. The sample has some 180,000 distinct CDR3 sequences, about 25% seen once. This clonotype was observed many times. The sample in question was whole blood, obtained in connection with sensitization to the hapten diphenylcyclopropenone (DPC). The sequence was collected from a woman between 35 and 50 years old with alopecia areata. Some clones in this sample may be carry-over from other donors' samples.

CDR3 protein: CASSSAYEQYF. The DNA for the CDR3 is TGTGCCAGCAGTTCGGCCTACGAGCAGTACTTC. V usage is TRBV28 and J usage is TRBJ2-7, with D unclear. Germline lookup yields CDR1 MDHEN and CDR2 SYDVKM. Trimming cost V 4 bases and J 2 bases, with 3 bases left between them. The CDR3 extends over 11 amino acids.